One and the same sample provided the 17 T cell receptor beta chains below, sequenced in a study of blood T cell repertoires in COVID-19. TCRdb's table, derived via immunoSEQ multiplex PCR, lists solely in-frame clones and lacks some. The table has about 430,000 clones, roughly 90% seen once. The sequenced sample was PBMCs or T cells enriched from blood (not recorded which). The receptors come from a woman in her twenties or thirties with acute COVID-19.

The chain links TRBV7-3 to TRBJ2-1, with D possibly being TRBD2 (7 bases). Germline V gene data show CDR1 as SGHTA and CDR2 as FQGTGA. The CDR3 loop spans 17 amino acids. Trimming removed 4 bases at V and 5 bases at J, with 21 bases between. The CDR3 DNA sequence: TGTGCCAGCAGCTCTCCCCTAGGGGGTCTAGCGGACAATGAGCAGTTCTTC. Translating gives CASSSPLGGLADNEQFF.

DNA for the CDR3: TGTGCCAGCAGCTTCTCGGAGACCCAGTACTTC. This gives the protein CASSFSETQYF. The chain joins TRBV11-1 to TRBJ2-5; D unclear. V was clipped by 3 bases and J by 5 bases, with 4 bases between them. Germline V lookup: CDR1 SGHAT, CDR2 FQDESV (reference sequence). This CDR3 is 11 amino acids long.

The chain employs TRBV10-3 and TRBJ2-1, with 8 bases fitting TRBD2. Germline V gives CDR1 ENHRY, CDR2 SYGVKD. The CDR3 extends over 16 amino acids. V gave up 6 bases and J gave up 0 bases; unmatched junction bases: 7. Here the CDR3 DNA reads TGTGCCATCAGGGCCCAACGGGGGGGCTCCTACAATGAGCAGTTCTTC. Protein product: CAIRAQRGGSYNEQFF.

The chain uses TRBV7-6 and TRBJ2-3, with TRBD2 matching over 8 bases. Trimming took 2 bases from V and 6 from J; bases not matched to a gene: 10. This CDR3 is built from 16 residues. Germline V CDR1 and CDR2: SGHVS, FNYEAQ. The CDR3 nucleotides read TGTGCCAGCAGCTTATCAGACGGGGGGGGCCCCGATACGCAGTATTTT. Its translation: CASSLSDGGGPDTQYF.

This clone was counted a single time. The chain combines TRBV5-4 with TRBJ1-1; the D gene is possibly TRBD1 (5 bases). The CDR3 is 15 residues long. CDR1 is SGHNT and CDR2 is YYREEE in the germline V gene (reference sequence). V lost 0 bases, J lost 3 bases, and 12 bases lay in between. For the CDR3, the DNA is TGTGCCAGCAGCTTGGCTGGAGGGGCGCACACTGAAGCTTTCTTT. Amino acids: CASSLAGGAHTEAFF.

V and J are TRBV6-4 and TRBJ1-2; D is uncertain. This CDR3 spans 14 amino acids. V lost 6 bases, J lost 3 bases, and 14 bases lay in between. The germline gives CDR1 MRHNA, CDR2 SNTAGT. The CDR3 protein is CASRDGPEDYGYTF. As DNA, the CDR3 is TGTGCCAGCAGGGACGGGCCGGAAGACTATGGCTACACCTTC.

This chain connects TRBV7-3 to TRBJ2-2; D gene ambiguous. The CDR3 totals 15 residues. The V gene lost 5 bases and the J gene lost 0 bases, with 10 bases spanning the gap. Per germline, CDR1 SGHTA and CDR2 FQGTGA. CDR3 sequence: CASSPQGANTGELFF. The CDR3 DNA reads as TGTGCCAGCAGCCCCCAAGGAGCGAACACCGGGGAGCTGTTTTTT.

In DNA form, the CDR3 reads TGTGCCTGGAGTCCTAGGAACTATGGCTACACCTTC. Its protein is CAWSPRNYGYTF. The chain is built from TRBV30 and TRBJ1-2, with no clear D. This CDR3 has 12 amino acids. Looked up from germline, CDR1 is GTSNPN and CDR2 is SVGIG (reference sequence). V lost 2 bases and J lost 2, with 6 bases in between.

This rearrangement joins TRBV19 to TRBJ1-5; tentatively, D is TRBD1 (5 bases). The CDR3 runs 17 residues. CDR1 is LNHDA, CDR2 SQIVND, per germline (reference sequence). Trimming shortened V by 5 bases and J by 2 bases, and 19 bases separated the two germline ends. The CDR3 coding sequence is TGTGCCAGTAGTCGCTTTCAGGGAAGGAGTGGCAATCAGCCCCAGCATTTT. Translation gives CASSRFQGRSGNQPQHF. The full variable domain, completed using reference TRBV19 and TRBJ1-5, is DGGITQSPKYLFRKEGQNVTLSCEQNLNHDAMYWYRQDPGQGLRLIYYSQIVNDFQKGDIAEGYSVSREKKESFPLTVTSAQKNPTAFYLCASSRFQGRSGNQPQHFGDGTRLSIL.

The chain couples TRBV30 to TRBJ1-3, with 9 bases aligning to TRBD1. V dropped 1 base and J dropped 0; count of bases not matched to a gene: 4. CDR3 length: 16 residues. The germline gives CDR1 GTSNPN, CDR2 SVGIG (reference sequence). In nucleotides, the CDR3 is TGTGCCTGGAGTGGGGACAGGGCAGTCTCTGGAAACACCATATATTTT. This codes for CAWSGDRAVSGNTIYF. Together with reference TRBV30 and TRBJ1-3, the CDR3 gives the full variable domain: SQTIHQWPATLVQPVGSPLSLECTVEGTSNPNLYWYRQAAGRGLQLLFYSVGIGQISSEVPQNLSASRPQDRQFILSSKKLLLSDSGFYLCAWSGDRAVSGNTIYFGEGSWLTVV.

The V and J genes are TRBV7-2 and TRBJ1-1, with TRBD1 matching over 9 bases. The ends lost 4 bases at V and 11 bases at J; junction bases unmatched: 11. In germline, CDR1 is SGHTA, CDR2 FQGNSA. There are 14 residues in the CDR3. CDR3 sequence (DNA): TGTGCCAGCAGCTCATACTCACAGGGGGCAGAGGCTTTCTTT. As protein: CASSSYSQGAEAFF.

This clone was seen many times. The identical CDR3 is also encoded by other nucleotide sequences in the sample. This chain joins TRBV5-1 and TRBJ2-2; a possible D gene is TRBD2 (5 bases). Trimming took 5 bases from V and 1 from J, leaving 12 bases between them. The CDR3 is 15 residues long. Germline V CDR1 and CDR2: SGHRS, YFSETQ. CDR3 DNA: TGCGCCAGCAGAATGGCAGGAGGGAACACCGGGGAGCTGTTTTTT. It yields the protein CASRMAGGNTGELFF.

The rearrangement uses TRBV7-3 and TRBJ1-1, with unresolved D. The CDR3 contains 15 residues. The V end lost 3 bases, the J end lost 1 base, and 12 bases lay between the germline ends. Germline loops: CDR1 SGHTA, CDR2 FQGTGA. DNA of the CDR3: TGTGCCAGCAGCTTCTTGGGAGTCGGGAACACTGAAGCTTTCTTT. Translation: CASSFLGVGNTEAFF.

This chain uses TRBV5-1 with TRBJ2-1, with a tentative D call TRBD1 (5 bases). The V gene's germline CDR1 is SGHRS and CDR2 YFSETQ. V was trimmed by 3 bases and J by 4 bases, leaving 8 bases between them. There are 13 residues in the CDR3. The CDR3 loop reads CASSSTAYNEQFF. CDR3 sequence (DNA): TGCGCCAGCAGCTCGACAGCATACAATGAGCAGTTCTTC.

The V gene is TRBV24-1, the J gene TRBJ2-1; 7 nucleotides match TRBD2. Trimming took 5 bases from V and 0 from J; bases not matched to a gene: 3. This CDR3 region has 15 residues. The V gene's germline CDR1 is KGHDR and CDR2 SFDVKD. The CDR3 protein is CATSVGGSSYNEQFF. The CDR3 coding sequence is TGTGCCACCAGTGTGGGGGGGAGCTCCTACAATGAGCAGTTCTTC.

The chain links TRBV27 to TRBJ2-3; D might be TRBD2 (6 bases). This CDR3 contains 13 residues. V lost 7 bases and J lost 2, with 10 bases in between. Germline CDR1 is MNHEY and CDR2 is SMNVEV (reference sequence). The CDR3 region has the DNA TGTGCCAGCACGGGGACTTTCACAGATACGCAGTATTTT. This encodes CASTGTFTDTQYF.

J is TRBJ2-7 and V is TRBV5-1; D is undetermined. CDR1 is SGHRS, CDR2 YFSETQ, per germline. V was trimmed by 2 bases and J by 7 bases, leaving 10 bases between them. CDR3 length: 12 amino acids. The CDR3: CASSFSGGEQYF. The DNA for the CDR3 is TGCGCCAGCAGCTTTTCGGGTGGGGAGCAGTACTTC.